This entry lists 23 T cell receptor beta chains sequenced from one sample in a study of blood T cells in healthy people across ages. The authors ran a second PCR of roughly 7 to 11 cycles using a sample-barcoded 5' primer and a J-beta primer mix. MiXCR, applied by TCRdb to the 5' RACE reads, yields one record per CDR3 protein. The repertoire includes roughly 1.7 million distinct CDR3 sequences, around 36% of them detected once, and about 11% sits in the top ten. What was sequenced was blood. These receptors all come from a woman aged 25 to 45 in good health.

This clonotype was picked up a small number of times. A single base separates this from a much larger clone, so it may be a read error. The chain employs TRBV7-8 and TRBJ2-3; no clear D. Germline V gene data show CDR1 as SGHVS and CDR2 as FQNEAQ. The length of the CDR3 is 13 residues. CDR3 in amino acids: CAGSFGSTDTQYF. For the CDR3, the DNA is TGTGCCGGCAGCTTCGGTAGCACAGATACGCAGTATTTT.

The chain is built from TRBV27 and TRBJ1-5, with D possibly being TRBD1 (6 bases). Per the germline V gene, CDR1 is MNHEY and CDR2 is SMNVEV (reference sequence). CDR3 size: 14 residues. V was clipped by 4 bases and J by 6 bases, with 13 bases between them. This CDR3 is CASSCSGVGQPQHF. DNA for the CDR3: TGTGCCAGCAGTTGTTCAGGGGTAGGTCAGCCCCAGCATTTT.

This clonotype has a count of ten or more. J is TRBJ1-2 and V is TRBV7-8; perhaps TRBD1 as D (6 bases). The germline V gene encodes CDR1 SGHVS and CDR2 FQNEAQ. With 1 base removed from V and 2 bases from J, the gap between germline ends came to 14 bases. This CDR3 comprises 16 residues. The CDR3 loop is CASSLEDTGINYGYTF. As DNA, the CDR3 is TGTGCCAGCAGCTTAGAAGATACAGGGATAAACTATGGCTACACCTTC.

This clonotype was counted many times. The rearrangement uses TRBV20-1 and TRBJ2-1; D is possibly TRBD1 or TRBD2 (6 bases each). V shed 7 bases and J shed 2 bases, with 15 bases lying between them. The germline CDR1 and CDR2 sequences are DFQATT and SNEGSKA (reference sequence). This CDR3 region has 14 residues. CDR3 loop: CSGGGGVAYNEQFF. In DNA form, the CDR3 reads TGCAGTGGAGGAGGGGGAGTAGCCTACAATGAGCAGTTCTTC.

The chain carries TRBV29-1 and TRBJ2-7, with D uncertain. V lost 1 base and J lost 1, with 14 bases in between. CDR1 is SQVTM, CDR2 ANQGSEA, per germline. CDR3 length equals 15 residues. In nucleotides, the CDR3 is TGCAGCGTTGAAGTGGGTTTAGGTTATTCCTACGAGCAGTACTTC. Amino acids: CSVEVGLGYSYEQYF.

The gene calls are TRBV2 and TRBJ1-6; 7 nucleotides align to TRBD1. This CDR3 is 13 amino acids long. Germline V gene lookup returns CDR1 SNHLY and CDR2 FYNNEI. The trim removed 3 bases at V and 14 bases at J, leaving 7 bases unmatched. The CDR3 DNA reads as TGTGCCAGCAGTGATGGACAGGACTGGGCCCTCCACTTT. Translated, it gives CASSDGQDWALHF.

The chain carries TRBV7-9 and TRBJ2-7; D is uncertain. CDR1 and CDR2 (germline): SEHNR, FQNEAQ (reference sequence). V gave up 4 bases and J gave up 2 bases, with 9 bases separating them. The CDR3 length is 13 residues. CDR3 in DNA: TGTGCCAGCAGCTCCCACCCGACCTACGAGCAGTACTTC. Its translation is CASSSHPTYEQYF.

V usage is TRBV3-1 and J usage is TRBJ1-5; 7 bases align to TRBD1. The CDR3 spans 15 residues. V lost 1 base to trimming and J lost 7 bases; unmatched junction nucleotides: 7. CDR1 and CDR2 from the germline V gene are LGHDT and YNNKEL (reference sequence). The CDR3 is CASSQGRGGKQPQHF. The CDR3 nucleotides are TGTGCCAGCAGCCAAGGCAGGGGGGGGAAACAGCCCCAGCATTTT.

This clonotype has a handful of counts. J is TRBJ1-5 and V is TRBV20-1; unclear D gene. Trimming removed 2 bases from V and 7 bases from J, with 9 bases in between. CDR3 length: 12 amino acids. Germline V gene sequence: CDR1 DFQATT, CDR2 SNEGSKA (reference sequence). The CDR3 here is CSARWGLQPQHF. The CDR3, as DNA: TGCAGTGCTAGATGGGGTCTCCAGCCCCAGCATTTT.

This clonotype was recorded a few times. V is TRBV20-1 and J is TRBJ2-7; D tentatively fits TRBD1 or TRBD2 (5 bases each). The length of the CDR3 is 16 residues. V was trimmed by 3 bases and J by 1 base, leaving 19 bases between them. Germline V gene sequence: CDR1 DFQATT, CDR2 SNEGSKA (reference sequence). CDR3 DNA sequence: TGCAGTGCTAGCTCACCCGAGGGGTTATTATCCTACGAGCAGTACTTC. Its protein product is CSASSPEGLLSYEQYF.

V usage is TRBV9 and J usage is TRBJ2-2, with 9 bases that match TRBD1. Germline V CDR1 and CDR2: SGDLS, YYNGEE. The CDR3 contains 18 residues. V dropped 3 bases and J dropped 1; count of bases not matched to a gene: 10. Written as DNA, the CDR3 is TGTGCCAGCAGCGGACGATACAGGGGGCCAGGGAACACCGGGGAGCTGTTTTTT. It codes for CASSGRYRGPGNTGELFF. The whole variable domain, filled in from reference TRBV9 and TRBJ2-2, reads DSGVTQTPKHLITATGQRVTLRCSPRSGDLSVYWYQQSLDQGLQFLIQYYNGEERAKGNILERFSAQQFPDLHSELNLSSLELGDSALYFCASSGRYRGPGNTGELFFGEGSRLTVL.

V usage is TRBV20-1 and J usage is TRBJ1-1; weak D call: TRBD1 (6 bases). Germline CDR1 reads DFQATT; CDR2 reads SNEGSKA (reference sequence). Trimming cost V 3 bases and J 2 bases, with 13 bases left between them. This CDR3 is built from 14 residues. CDR3 sequence: CSARSRDKNTEAFF. DNA of the CDR3: TGCAGTGCTAGGTCCCGGGACAAAAACACTGAAGCTTTCTTT.

The chain links TRBV3-1 to TRBJ2-7; TRBD2 matches 8 bases. The DNA end is more similar to TRBJ2-5, so the J call may be wrong. CDR3 length: 17 amino acids. CDR1 is LGHDT, CDR2 YNNKEL, per germline (reference sequence). The CDR3 sequence is CASSQDVGLVAGETQYF. The CDR3 bases are TGTGCCAGCAGCCAAGATGTGGGGTTGGTAGCGGGGGAGACCCAGTACTTC.

The V call is TRBV10-3, the J call TRBJ2-5, with TRBD1 matching 7 bases. J gave up 2 bases and V 5 bases, and 5 bases lay outside the gene matches. The CDR3 runs to 14 residues. Germline CDR1 ENHRY, CDR2 SYGVKD. The CDR3 here is CAISSSTGQETQYF. CDR3 DNA sequence: TGTGCCATCAGTTCATCGACAGGGCAAGAGACCCAGTACTTC.

The rearrangement uses TRBV12-3 or TRBV12-4 and TRBJ2-7, with 9 bases aligning to TRBD1. Losses at the gene ends were 6 bases for V and 6 bases for J; bases not matched to a gene: 6. There are 13 residues in the CDR3. CDR3 DNA sequence: TGTGCCAGCAGCCGGGACAGGGTACGCGAGCAGTACTTC. This translates into CASSRDRVREQYF.

This clonotype appeared a few times. The gene calls are TRBV29-1 and TRBJ2-2, with TRBD2 as a possible D gene (7 bases). The CDR3 has 16 residues. Deletions cut 7 bases from V and 2 bases from J, with 20 bases between. CDR1 and CDR2 (germline): SQVTM, ANQGSEA. The CDR3 region is CSALGGAWGNTGELFF. The CDR3 DNA reads TGCAGCGCACTAGGGGGGGCCTGGGGAAACACCGGGGAGCTGTTTTTT.

In nucleotides, the CDR3 is TGCAGTGCTAGACTAGCGGGGGGCGGGATTCCAGATACGCAGTATTTT. Residues: CSARLAGGGIPDTQYF. This chain uses TRBV20-1 with TRBJ2-3; 11 bases match TRBD2. This CDR3 region has 16 residues. Trimming removed 2 bases from V and 4 bases from J; junction bases left unmatched: 8. Germline assignment: CDR1 DFQATT and CDR2 SNEGSKA (reference sequence).

The V call is TRBV20-1, the J call TRBJ2-3, with D possibly matching TRBD1 (6 bases). Per germline, CDR1 DFQATT and CDR2 SNEGSKA (reference sequence). V lost 6 bases to trimming and J lost 3 bases, with 16 bases between them. The CDR3 contains 14 residues. The CDR3 nucleotides read TGCAGTGCCTCGAAAGGGGGTATAACAGATACGCAGTATTTT. It translates to CSASKGGITDTQYF.

This clonotype was observed a handful of times. J is TRBJ2-1 and V is TRBV7-9, with 8 positions matching TRBD1. V was clipped by 3 bases and J by 2 bases; unmatched bases: 6. This CDR3 spans 16 amino acids. Germline V gene sequence: CDR1 SEHNR, CDR2 FQNEAQ (reference sequence). The chain's CDR3 is CASSLLLDRAYNEQFF. The CDR3 DNA is TGTGCCAGCAGCTTGTTGTTGGACAGGGCCTACAATGAGCAGTTCTTC.

This clonotype was seen a handful of times. V and J are TRBV6-1 and TRBJ2-1, with D unclear. Germline CDR1 MNHNS, CDR2 SASEGT. With 5 bases removed from V and 13 bases from J, the gap between germline ends came to 15 bases. The CDR3 spans 12 residues. The CDR3 DNA is TGTGCCAGCAGTTCCGGACGACCTGATCAGTTCTTC. Encoded protein: CASSSGRPDQFF.

This clonotype was counted only a few times. V usage is TRBV4-1 and J usage is TRBJ1-2; 7 nucleotides align to TRBD1. CDR1 and CDR2 (germline): MGHRA, YSYEKL. The CDR3 consists of 15 residues. Trimming removed 0 bases from V and 3 bases from J; junction bases left unmatched: 4. The CDR3 sequence is CASSQETGEDYGYTF. The DNA of the CDR3 is TGCGCCAGCAGCCAAGAAACAGGGGAAGACTATGGCTACACCTTC.

In this sample, this clonotype turned up a few times. The chain couples TRBV20-1 to TRBJ2-1; 7 bases are a match to TRBD2. Germline V CDR1 and CDR2: DFQATT, SNEGSKA (reference sequence). With 5 bases clipped from V and 4 bases from J, the junction kept 8 bases outside the gene matches. This CDR3 comprises 14 residues. This chain's CDR3 is CSAPRDYQYNEQFF. The CDR3 coding sequence is TGCAGTGCTCCCCGGGACTACCAATACAATGAGCAGTTCTTC.

This chain joins TRBV6-6 and TRBJ1-2; D unclear. V lost 5 bases, J lost 4 bases, and 14 bases lay in between. The CDR3 totals 14 residues. Germline V gene lookup returns CDR1 MNHNY and CDR2 SVGAGI (reference sequence). The CDR3 DNA reads as TGTGCCAGCAGTGATTTCGATAGGAGCTATGGCTACACCTTC. Protein sequence: CASSDFDRSYGYTF.